Each of the 15 T cell receptor beta chains below was sequenced from the same sample in a study of CD8 T cells in ankylosing spondylitis. From the 5' RACE reads, TCRdb called clonotypes with MiXCR, one entry per CDR3 protein. The table includes about 340,000 distinct CDR3 sequences, roughly 20% detected once. The sequenced material came from blood, either unsorted or a sorted T cell fraction (not recorded which). The receptors come from a male donor with ankylosing spondylitis or in good health (not recorded which).

The rearrangement uses TRBV4-1 and TRBJ2-7; either TRBD1 or TRBD2 may fit D (5 bases each). CDR1 MGHRA and CDR2 YSYEKL come from the germline V gene. V lost 4 bases to trimming and J lost 7 bases, with 17 bases between them. The CDR3 runs to 14 residues. This CDR3 reads CASSPGTPTGEQYF. For the CDR3, the DNA is TGCGCCAGCAGCCCGGGGACCCCAACGGGGGAGCAGTACTTC.

This chain links TRBV19 with TRBJ2-1, with D possibly matching TRBD2 (5 bases). Germline assignment: CDR1 LNHDA and CDR2 SQIVND (reference sequence). V lost 4 bases, J lost 0 bases, and 10 bases lay in between. This CDR3 is 15 amino acids long. For the CDR3, the DNA is TGTGCCAGTAGTACCGCTGGGAGCTCCTACAATGAGCAGTTCTTC. It translates to CASSTAGSSYNEQFF.

As to this clonotype: One junction end does not reproduce the germline sequence, and a read error may be involved. The chain couples TRBV7-2 to TRBJ2-4, with TRBD1 matching over 9 bases. The CDR3 has 15 amino acids. Per germline, CDR1 SGHTA and CDR2 FQGNSA. The CDR3, as DNA: TGTGCCAGCAGGTTAGGGGACAGGGTCTTTGCCATTCAGTACTTC. This encodes CASRLGDRVFAIQYF.

This clonotype was recorded a few times. The rearrangement links TRBV11-2 to TRBJ1-3; 7 bases line up with TRBD1. The CDR3 runs to 16 residues. Trimming removed 2 bases from V and 2 bases from J; junction bases left unmatched: 6. Germline V gene sequence: CDR1 SGHAT, CDR2 FQNNGV. CDR3 protein: CASSLPTGEAGNTIYF. The CDR3 DNA follows: TGTGCCAGCAGCTTACCCACAGGGGAGGCTGGAAACACCATATATTTT.

The genes are TRBV9 and TRBJ2-3, with 11 positions matching TRBD2. J was trimmed by 2 bases and V by 3 bases; bases with no gene match: 5. Germline V CDR1 and CDR2: SGDLS, YYNGEE. This CDR3 region has 16 residues. CDR3 residues: CASSETSGGITDTQYF. CDR3 bases: TGTGCCAGCAGCGAAACTAGCGGGGGTATCACAGATACGCAGTATTTT. Using reference TRBV9 and TRBJ2-3 for the parts outside the CDR3, the full variable domain is DSGVTQTPKHLITATGQRVTLRCSPRSGDLSVYWYQQSLDQGLQFLIQYYNGEERAKGNILERFSAQQFPDLHSELNLSSLELGDSALYFCASSETSGGITDTQYFGPGTRLTVL.

The table lists this clonotype with a few counts. The chain is built from TRBV29-1 and TRBJ2-1, with 7 bases identical to TRBD1. Germline CDR1 and CDR2: SQVTM and ANQGSEA. The V gene end was trimmed by 5 bases and the J gene end by 12 bases; junction bases not matched to a gene: 10. There are 12 residues in the CDR3. CDR3 nucleotide sequence: TGCAGCGTTCCGACAGGGCCCGGCGGGCAGTTCTTC. Translating gives CSVPTGPGGQFF.

The genes are TRBV4-1 and TRBJ2-1, with D perhaps TRBD2 (6 bases). CDR3 length equals 17 residues. V lost 3 bases, J lost 3 bases, and 18 bases lay in between. Germline V gives CDR1 MGHRA, CDR2 YSYEKL. This CDR3 reads CASSHPSGSGGYNEQFF. In DNA form, the CDR3 reads TGCGCCAGCAGCCATCCCTCCGGGAGCGGTGGCTACAATGAGCAGTTCTTC.

The V gene is TRBV6-1, the J gene TRBJ1-6; 8 bases agree with TRBD1. CDR1 is MNHNS and CDR2 is SASEGT in the germline V gene. After removal of 5 bases from V and 7 bases from J, the junction contained 7 bases not matched to a gene. The length of the CDR3 is 15 residues. The CDR3 bases are TGTGCCAGCAGTACGGGGACAGGCGTCAATTCACCCCTCCACTTT. Translated, it gives CASSTGTGVNSPLHF.

There are a few counts of this clonotype. Here the CDR3 DNA reads TGTGCCAGCAGCTTAGGTCGGGGTACCGGGGCCAACGTCCTGACTTTC. It codes for CASSLGRGTGANVLTF. This chain connects TRBV7-9 to TRBJ2-6, with D tentatively TRBD2 (5 bases). V was shortened by 1 base and J by 4 bases, with 11 bases between the two germline ends. There are 16 residues in the CDR3. The germline CDR1 and CDR2 sequences are SEHNR and FQNEAQ (reference sequence).

This clonotype was observed a handful of times. The chain has TRBV20-1 and TRBJ2-3, with D hard to call. The CDR3 has 13 residues. The ends were cut back, 0 bases at V and 4 bases at J, with 8 bases in the middle. Germline V lookup: CDR1 DFQATT, CDR2 SNEGSKA (reference sequence). CDR3 residues: CSARDPLADTQYF. CDR3 coding DNA: TGCAGTGCTAGAGACCCCCTTGCAGATACGCAGTATTTT.

CDR3 nucleotide sequence: TGCGCCAGCCGCCGGACAGGGGCGACTAACTATGGCTACACCTTC. This gives the protein CASRRTGATNYGYTF. V gene TRBV5-1 combines with J gene TRBJ1-2; 9 positions match TRBD1. V lost 7 bases, J lost 0 bases, and 7 bases stayed unmatched. The CDR3 loop spans 15 amino acids. Per the germline V gene, CDR1 is SGHRS and CDR2 is YFSETQ.

The chain links TRBV15 to TRBJ2-7, with D unclear. V lost 4 bases to trimming and J lost 0 bases, with 19 bases between them. This CDR3 is built from 17 residues. Germline assignment: CDR1 LNHNV and CDR2 YYDKDF (reference sequence). For the CDR3, the DNA is TGTGCCACCAGCACCTTCCCCCGCAACGAGAGCTCCTACGAGCAGTACTTC. Amino acids: CATSTFPRNESSYEQYF.

This chain links TRBV27 with TRBJ2-5; 12 bases are a match to TRBD1. Losses at the gene ends were 5 bases for V and 3 bases for J; bases not matched to a gene: 4. Germline V gene data show CDR1 as MNHEY and CDR2 as SMNVEV (reference sequence). The CDR3 extends over 15 amino acids. DNA for the CDR3: TGTGCCAGCAGTCCCGGGACAGGGGGCAAAGAGACCCAGTACTTC. Translating it yields CASSPGTGGKETQYF.

There are a few counts of this clonotype. The V call is TRBV5-1, the J call TRBJ2-7, with TRBD2 matching 7 bases. The CDR3 is 14 residues long. Germline V lookup: CDR1 SGHRS, CDR2 YFSETQ. V lost 0 bases to trimming and J lost 6 bases; unmatched junction nucleotides: 6. The CDR3 reads CASSLGLAFSEQYF. The CDR3 bases are TGCGCCAGCAGCTTGGGACTAGCATTCTCCGAGCAGTACTTC.

This rearrangement joins TRBV20-1 to TRBJ2-4; a possible D gene is TRBD2 (6 bases). The CDR3 runs to 13 residues. The V and J ends lost 3 bases and 8 bases respectively, with 14 bases between them. The V gene's germline CDR1 is DFQATT and CDR2 SNEGSKA (reference sequence). The CDR3 region is CSASSSREDIQYF. The CDR3 nucleotides read TGCAGTGCTAGCTCGAGCAGGGAGGACATTCAGTACTTC.